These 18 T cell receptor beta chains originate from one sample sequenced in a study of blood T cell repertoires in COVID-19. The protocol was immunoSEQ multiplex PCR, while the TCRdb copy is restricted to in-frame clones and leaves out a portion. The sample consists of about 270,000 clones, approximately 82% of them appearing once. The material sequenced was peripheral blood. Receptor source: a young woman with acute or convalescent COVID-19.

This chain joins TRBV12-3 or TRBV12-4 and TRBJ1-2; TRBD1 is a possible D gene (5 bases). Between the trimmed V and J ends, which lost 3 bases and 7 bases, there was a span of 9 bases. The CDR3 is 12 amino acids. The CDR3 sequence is CASSFGRAGYTF. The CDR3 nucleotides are TGTGCCAGCAGTTTTGGCAGGGCTGGCTACACCTTC.

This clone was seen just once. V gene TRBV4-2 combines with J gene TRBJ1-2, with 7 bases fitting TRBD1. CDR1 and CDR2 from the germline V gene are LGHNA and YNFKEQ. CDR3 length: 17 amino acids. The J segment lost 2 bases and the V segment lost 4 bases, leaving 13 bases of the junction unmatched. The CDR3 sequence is CASSRSQTGVWNYGYTF. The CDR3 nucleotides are TGTGCCAGCAGCCGTTCCCAAACAGGGGTGTGGAACTATGGCTACACCTTC.

The CDR3 loop is CASSLRGLAEIYKDQETQYF. As DNA, the CDR3 is TGTGCCAGCAGCTTACGGGGTCTAGCGGAAATATATAAAGACCAAGAGACCCAGTACTTC. The chain has TRBV7-8 and TRBJ2-5; 7 bases match TRBD2. The V segment lost 2 bases and the J segment 0 bases; nucleotides outside the gene matches: 18. The germline CDR1 and CDR2 sequences are SGHVS and FQNEAQ. CDR3 length: 20 residues.

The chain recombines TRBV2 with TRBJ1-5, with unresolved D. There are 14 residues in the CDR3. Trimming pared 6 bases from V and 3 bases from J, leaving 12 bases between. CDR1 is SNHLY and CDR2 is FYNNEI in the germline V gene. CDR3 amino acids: CASSRADFNQPQHF. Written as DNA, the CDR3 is TGTGCCAGCAGCAGAGCAGACTTCAATCAGCCCCAGCATTTT.

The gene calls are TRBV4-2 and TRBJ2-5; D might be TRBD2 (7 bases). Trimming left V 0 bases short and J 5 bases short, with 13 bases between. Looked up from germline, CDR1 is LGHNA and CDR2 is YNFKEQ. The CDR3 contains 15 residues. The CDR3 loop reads CASSQDPGGAETQYF. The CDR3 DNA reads TGTGCCAGCAGCCAAGACCCGGGGGGCGCGGAGACCCAGTACTTC.

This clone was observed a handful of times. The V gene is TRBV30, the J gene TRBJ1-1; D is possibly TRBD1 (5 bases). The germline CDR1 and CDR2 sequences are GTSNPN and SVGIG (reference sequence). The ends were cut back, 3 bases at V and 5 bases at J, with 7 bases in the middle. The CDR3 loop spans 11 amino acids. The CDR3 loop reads CAWRGGTEAFF. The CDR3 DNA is TGTGCCTGGAGGGGGGGGACTGAAGCTTTCTTT.

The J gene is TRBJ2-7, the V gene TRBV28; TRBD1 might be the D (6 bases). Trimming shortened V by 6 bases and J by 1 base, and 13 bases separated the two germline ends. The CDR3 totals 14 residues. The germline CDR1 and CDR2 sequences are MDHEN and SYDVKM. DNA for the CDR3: TGTGCCAGCAGCCTGCCACAGGGTTCCTACGAGCAGTACTTC. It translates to CASSLPQGSYEQYF.

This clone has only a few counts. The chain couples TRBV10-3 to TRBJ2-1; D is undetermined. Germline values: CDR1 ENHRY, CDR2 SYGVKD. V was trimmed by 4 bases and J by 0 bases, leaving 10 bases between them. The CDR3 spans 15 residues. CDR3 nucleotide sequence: TGTGCCATCAGTGTTGATCTGAGCTCCTACAATGAGCAGTTCTTC. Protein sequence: CAISVDLSSYNEQFF.

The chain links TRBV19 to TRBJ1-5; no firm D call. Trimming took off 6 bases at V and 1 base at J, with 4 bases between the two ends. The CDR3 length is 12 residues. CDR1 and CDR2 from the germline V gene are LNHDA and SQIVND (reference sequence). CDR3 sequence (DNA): TGTGCCAGTAGACAGAGCAATCAGCCCCAGCATTTT. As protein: CASRQSNQPQHF.

The CDR3 DNA reads TGCGCCAGCAGCCCGGACAGGGTTCCGAATGGCTACACCTTC. Its protein is CASSPDRVPNGYTF. This chain links TRBV4-3 with TRBJ1-2, with TRBD1 matching 8 bases. This CDR3 has 14 amino acids. Germline lookup yields CDR1 LGHNA and CDR2 YSLEER. V was pared by 4 bases and J by 6 bases, with 7 bases of the junction left unmatched.

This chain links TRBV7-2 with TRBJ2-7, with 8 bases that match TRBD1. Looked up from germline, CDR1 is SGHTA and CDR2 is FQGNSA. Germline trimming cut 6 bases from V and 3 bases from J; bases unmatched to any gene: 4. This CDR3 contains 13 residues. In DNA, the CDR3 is TGTGCCAGCAGACAGACAGGGGACTACGAGCAGTACTTC. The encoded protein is CASRQTGDYEQYF.

DNA for the CDR3: TGTGCCAGCAGCTACGGGACAGGGGGGGTCAAAAACATTCAGTACTTC. Translated: CASSYGTGGVKNIQYF. The chain employs TRBV7-2 and TRBJ2-4, with 11 nucleotides matching TRBD1. The CDR3 length is 16 residues. Germline values: CDR1 SGHTA, CDR2 FQGNSA. V lost 4 bases to trimming and J lost 3 bases; unmatched junction nucleotides: 5.

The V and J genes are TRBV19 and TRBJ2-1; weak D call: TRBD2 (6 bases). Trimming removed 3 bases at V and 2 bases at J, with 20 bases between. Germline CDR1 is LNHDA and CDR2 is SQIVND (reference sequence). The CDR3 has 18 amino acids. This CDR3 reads CASSISGDHIYTYNEQFF. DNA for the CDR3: TGTGCCAGTAGTATTTCGGGAGACCATATATATACCTACAATGAGCAGTTCTTC.

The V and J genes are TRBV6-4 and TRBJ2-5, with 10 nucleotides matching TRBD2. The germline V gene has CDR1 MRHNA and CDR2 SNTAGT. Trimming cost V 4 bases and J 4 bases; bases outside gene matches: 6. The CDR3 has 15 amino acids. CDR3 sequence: CASSALAGEIETQYF. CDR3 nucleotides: TGTGCCAGCAGTGCCCTAGCGGGAGAGATAGAGACCCAGTACTTC.

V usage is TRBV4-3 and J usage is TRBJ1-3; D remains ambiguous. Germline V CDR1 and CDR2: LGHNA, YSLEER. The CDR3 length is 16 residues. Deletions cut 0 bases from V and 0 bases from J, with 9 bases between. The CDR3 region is CASSQDLRGSGNTIYF. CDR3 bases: TGCGCCAGCAGCCAAGATTTGAGAGGCTCTGGAAACACCATATATTTT.

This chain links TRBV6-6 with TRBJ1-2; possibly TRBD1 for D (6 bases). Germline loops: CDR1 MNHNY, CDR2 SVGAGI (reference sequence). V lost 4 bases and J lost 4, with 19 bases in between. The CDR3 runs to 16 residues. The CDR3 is CASSSLEDRDTYGYTF. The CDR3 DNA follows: TGTGCCAGCAGTTCCCTAGAGGACAGAGATACCTATGGCTACACCTTC.

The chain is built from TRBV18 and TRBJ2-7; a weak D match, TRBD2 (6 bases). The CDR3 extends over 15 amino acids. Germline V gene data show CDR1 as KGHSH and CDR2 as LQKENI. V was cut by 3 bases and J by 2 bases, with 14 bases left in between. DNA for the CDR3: TGTGCCAGCTCACCGGGGGGAGAAGCTCCCTACGAGCAGTACTTC. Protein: CASSPGGEAPYEQYF.

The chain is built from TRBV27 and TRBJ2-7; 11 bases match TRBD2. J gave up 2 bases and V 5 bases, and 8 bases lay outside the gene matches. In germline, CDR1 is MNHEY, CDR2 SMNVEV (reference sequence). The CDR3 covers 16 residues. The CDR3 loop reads CASSPQLAGATYEQYF. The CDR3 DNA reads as TGTGCCAGCAGTCCCCAACTAGCGGGAGCCACCTACGAGCAGTACTTC.